This T cell receptor beta chain comes out of a study of fetal regulatory T cell absence and autoimmunity. Findings and caveats of the study: Pancreas TCRs were oligoclonally enriched versus cord blood, some clones over 85-fold.

Generated by immunoSEQ multiplex PCR, the TCRdb table keeps only in-frame clones and is missing some. The table shows about 46,000 clones, with about four fifths occurring only once. Germline CDR1 SGHDN, CDR2 FVKESK. The CDR3 is 15 amino acids. V was pared by 2 bases and J by 3 bases, with 11 bases between. Turning to this clone: What it recognizes is unknown.

The chain links TRBV14 to TRBJ1-5; TRBD1 is a possible D gene (6 bases). The TCR was taken from a newborn boy with IPEX syndrome. The sequenced material came from cord blood. CDR3 residues: CASSQSDSPNQPQHF. The CDR3 nucleotides are TGTGCCAGCAGCCAATCGGACAGCCCCAATCAGCCCCAGCATTTT. Looking up the rest from reference TRBV14 and TRBJ1-5 gives the full variable domain: EAGVTQFPSHSVIEKGQTVTLRCDPISGHDNLYWYRRVMGKEIKFLLHFVKESKQDESGMPNNRFLAERTGGTYSTLKVQPAELEDSGVYFCASSQSDSPNQPQHFGDGTRLSIL.